Listed below are T cell receptor beta chains from one sample, sequenced in a study of T cell responses to AZD1222 COVID-19 vaccine. The method was immunoSEQ multiplex PCR; TCRdb's version includes in-frame clones alone and lacks a portion of them. Found here are over 100,000 clones, 90% of them singletons; the top ten hold about 7%. This sample comprised peripheral blood, obtained on day 0 of AZD1222 vaccination. Receptors were obtained from an adult in good health. CDR3s include the opening cysteine and the closing phenylalanine or tryptophan. Each record gives: clone size, V gene, D gene, J gene, CDR3 DNA, CDR3 protein. D genes are given only for firm matches. Size tells how often a clone was seen (once, few, many) or the class of an expanded clone, and some rows leave it out.

once	TRBV12-3/TRBV12-4	TRBD1	TRBJ1-1	TGTGCCAGCAGGCTGACAGGGTACACTGAAGCTTTCTTT	CASRLTGYTEAFF
once	TRBV28	NA	TRBJ1-6	TGTGCCAGCACCATCGGAGGGGGTGGGGACTATAATTCACCCCTCCACTTT	CASTIGGGGDYNSPLHF
NA	TRBV10-2	NA	TRBJ1-5	TGCGCCAGCAGTGTCAGTATCAATCAGCCCCAGCATTTT	CASSVSINQPQHF
NA	TRBV5-4	NA	TRBJ1-4	TGTGCCAGCAGCAACCCGACAGCAACTAATGAAAAACTGTTTTTT	CASSNPTATNEKLFF
NA	TRBV28	TRBD1	TRBJ1-1	TGTGCCAGCAGTTACAGGGGACTAGACACTGAAGCTTTCTTT	CASSYRGLDTEAFF
NA	TRBV28	NA	TRBJ1-2	TGTGCCAGCAGTGCCCTCCGGGGAGGGATGAACTATGGCTACACCTTC	CASSALRGGMNYGYTF
NA	TRBV3-1/TRBV3-2	NA	TRBJ2-5	TGTGCCAGCAGCCAAGATATTGAGGGGCAAGAGACCCAGTACTTC	CASSQDIEGQETQYF
NA	TRBV19	TRBD2	TRBJ2-5	TGTGCCAGTAGTCTAGCGGGGGCCCGAGAGACCCAGTACTTC	CASSLAGARETQYF
NA	TRBV30	TRBD1	TRBJ1-1	TGTGCCTGGAGTCCCACATTGACAGGGGGCCGAGATGAAGCTTTCTTT	CAWSPTLTGGRDEAFF
NA	TRBV7-2	TRBD1	TRBJ1-2	TGTGCCAGCAGCTTAGCGAGGTTAGGGGGCGCGTTTTTCACCTTC	CASSLARLGGAFFTF
once	TRBV18	NA	TRBJ1-4	TGTGCCAGCTCACTAGAACAGGACGAAAAACTGTTTTTT	CASSLEQDEKLFF
NA	TRBV11-2	NA	TRBJ2-2	TGTGCCAGCAGCTTAGCACCGCTATCACGGGGGGAGCTGTTTTTT	CASSLAPLSRGELFF
NA	TRBV4-1	NA	TRBJ1-1	TGCGCCAGCAGCCCGAGTCTTAGGGGGTTGGCTTTCTTT	CASSPSLRGLAFF
NA	TRBV19	NA	TRBJ1-5	TGTGCCAGTAGTCCCGAACTCAGGGGTGGGAGCAATCAGCCCCAGCATTTT	CASSPELRGGSNQPQHF
NA	TRBV14	NA	TRBJ1-4	TGTGCCAGTCGGGGGAGTGGTAATGAAAAACTGTTTTTT	CASRGSGNEKLFF
NA	TRBV7-9	TRBD1	TRBJ1-5	TGTGCCAGCAGCTCGACAGGGGGCATTGTTCAGCCCCAGCATTTT	CASSSTGGIVQPQHF
NA	TRBV27	NA	TRBJ1-1	TGTGCCAGCAGTTTCGACAGGCGCGACACTGAAGCTTTCTTT	CASSFDRRDTEAFF
NA	TRBV7-9	NA	TRBJ1-6	TGTGCCAGCAGCCCCCAGGGTCGGTTTCCGACCCTCCACTTT	CASSPQGRFPTLHF
once	TRBV3-1/TRBV3-2	NA	TRBJ1-2	TGTGCCAGCAGCCAAGGTCTGGCAGGGACTAACTATGGCTACACCTTC	CASSQGLAGTNYGYTF
NA	TRBV28	NA	TRBJ1-1	TGTGCCAGCAGTTACCGGGTTGTCGAAGCTTTCTTT	CASSYRVVEAFF
NA	TRBV7-6	NA	TRBJ2-2	TGTGCCAGCAGCTTACTACAGGCCGGGGAGCTGTTTTTT	CASSLLQAGELFF
NA	TRBV6-4	TRBD2	TRBJ2-5	TGTGCCAGCAGTGTTCTAGCGGGGGAGGGAGAGACCCAGTACTTC	CASSVLAGEGETQYF
NA	TRBV9	TRBD2	TRBJ2-5	TGTGCCAGCAGACCCGGACTAGCGGGGGGGGAGACCCAGTACTTC	CASRPGLAGGETQYF
NA	TRBV11-1	TRBD1	TRBJ1-5	TGTGCCAGCAGCTTAACGACAGGGCAGCCCCAGCATTTT	CASSLTTGQPQHF
NA	TRBV2	TRBD1	TRBJ1-4	TGTGCCAGCAATGGCGCAGGGGGTAGGCGAAACGAAAAACTGTTTTTT	CASNGAGGRRNEKLFF
NA	TRBV11-2	NA	TRBJ1-4	TGTGCCAGCAGCACCGTTCGCCTGATGACCCCAACTAATGAAAAACTGTTTTTT	CASSTVRLMTPTNEKLFF
NA	TRBV4-2	NA	TRBJ1-3	TGTGCCAGCAGCCAAGTAACGGTCTCTGGAAACACCATATATTTT	CASSQVTVSGNTIYF
NA	TRBV27	NA	TRBJ1-2	TGTGCCAGCAGTTTCAGGGCCCCACTAAGTTACGGCTACACCTTC	CASSFRAPLSYGYTF
NA	TRBV3-1/TRBV3-2	NA	TRBJ1-6	TGTGCCAGCAGCCATAATTCACCCCTCCACTTT	CASSHNSPLHF
few	TRBV10-1	NA	TRBJ2-3	TGCGCCAGCAGACCGGAGGGATTGACAGATACGCAGTATTTT	CASRPEGLTDTQYF
NA	TRBV28	NA	TRBJ1-1	TGTGCCAGCAGTTTATGGGCAAAGAGCGCCGTGAACACTGAAGCTTTCTTT	CASSLWAKSAVNTEAFF
NA	TRBV6-5	NA	TRBJ2-5	TGTGCCAGCAGCCGCCTAACGGGGAAGACCCAGTACTTC	CASSRLTGKTQYF
NA	TRBV27	NA	TRBJ2-1	TGTGCCAGCAGTGTGACGCCCGCTAATGAGCAGTTCTTC	CASSVTPANEQFF
NA	TRBV15	NA	TRBJ2-7	TGTGCCACCAGCAGGGACGGTACCTACGAGCAGTACTTC	CATSRDGTYEQYF
NA	TRBV30	NA	TRBJ2-5	TGTGCCTGGAGTTCTGGCGGCTTAAGGGAGACCCAGTACTTC	CAWSSGGLRETQYF
once	TRBV5-1	NA	TRBJ2-5	TGCGCCAGCAGCCGAGGCCAAGAGACCCAGTACTTC	CASSRGQETQYF
NA	TRBV28	NA	TRBJ2-7	TGTGCCAGCAGGATCGAACAGGTGGGCCCCTACGAGCAGTACTTC	CASRIEQVGPYEQYF